This T cell receptor beta chain was sequenced in a study of T-cell reconstitution after alpha-beta-depleted transplantation in children. Preparation of the TCRbeta library involved a method that used unique molecular identifiers. TCRdb processed the PCR reads anew with MiXCR; each CDR3 protein has one entry. This sample has more than 550,000 distinct CDR3 sequences, with 10% found just once. Germline V gene data show CDR1 as DFQATT and CDR2 as SNEGSKA (reference sequence). Deletions cut 0 bases from V and 5 bases from J, with 15 bases between. This CDR3 is 15 amino acids long. A few counts support this clonotype.

This material consisted of PBMCs from the stem cell graft donor, taken from the stem cell graft. J is TRBJ2-3 and V is TRBV20-1; D tentatively fits TRBD1 or TRBD2 (5 bases each). The sequence derives from a human donor who donated a stem cell graft to a child with acute myeloid leukemia. In DNA, the CDR3 is TGCAGTGCTAGAGATGTGGGACGCCAATTAGATACGCAGTATTTT. It yields the protein CSARDVGRQLDTQYF.